Below are 3 T cell receptor beta chains sequenced from a single sample in a study of blood T cells in healthy people across ages. PCR was performed a second time for 7 to 11 cycles using a sample-barcoded 5' primer and a J-beta primer mix. TCRdb re-derived calls from the 5' RACE reads in MiXCR, one entry per CDR3 protein. Among approximately 900,000 distinct CDR3 sequences listed, roughly 50% were seen once. The sample was blood. The receptor source for this set is a man between 25 and 39 years old in good health.

The chain carries TRBV5-1 and TRBJ2-1, with TRBD1 as a possible D gene (6 bases). Trimming stripped 0 bases from V and 12 bases from J, with 10 bases between. Per the germline V gene, CDR1 is SGHRS and CDR2 is YFSETQ. The CDR3 extends over 12 amino acids. The CDR3 protein is CASSLAGDGQFF. In DNA, the CDR3 is TGCGCCAGCAGCTTGGCAGGGGATGGGCAGTTCTTC.

The chain employs TRBV7-6 and TRBJ2-3; the D gene is possibly TRBD2 (6 bases). V lost 1 base and J 2 bases, leaving 16 bases between the germline ends. CDR1 and CDR2 (germline): SGHVS, FNYEAQ. CDR3 length: 17 residues. Here the CDR3 reads CASSLGPLATTTDTQYF. In DNA form, the CDR3 reads TGTGCCAGCAGCTTAGGCCCCCTAGCGACTACCACAGATACGCAGTATTTT.

This chain connects TRBV12-3 or TRBV12-4 to TRBJ2-5; no reliable D call. The CDR3 covers 14 residues. V dropped 6 bases and J dropped 4 bases, with 15 bases sitting between them. The CDR3 sequence is CASSIRALGETQYF. The DNA for the CDR3 is TGTGCCAGCAGCATACGAGCGTTAGGAGAGACCCAGTACTTC.